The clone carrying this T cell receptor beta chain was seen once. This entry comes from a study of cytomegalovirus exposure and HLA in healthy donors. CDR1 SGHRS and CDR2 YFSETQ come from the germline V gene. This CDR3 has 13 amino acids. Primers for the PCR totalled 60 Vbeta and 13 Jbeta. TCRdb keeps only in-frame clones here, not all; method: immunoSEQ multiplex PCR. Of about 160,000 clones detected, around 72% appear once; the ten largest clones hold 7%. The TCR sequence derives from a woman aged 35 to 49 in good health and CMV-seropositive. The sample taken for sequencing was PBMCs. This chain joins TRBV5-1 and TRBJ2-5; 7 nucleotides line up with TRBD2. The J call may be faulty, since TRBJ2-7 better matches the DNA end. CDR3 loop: CASSLSGTHEQYF. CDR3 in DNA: TGCGCCAGCAGCTTGAGCGGGACCCACGAGCAGTACTTC.